The rows below give T cell receptor beta chains drawn from one sample of a study of shared clonotypes between healthy human individuals. Only in-frame clones appear in the TCRdb table, and some are missing; sequencing was by immunoSEQ multiplex PCR. The data contain hundreds of thousands of clones, 55% to 85% of them singletons. Sequences were obtained from memory CD4+ T cells sorted from blood. The receptors originated from a woman under 40 in good health. Both conserved end residues are part of each CDR3. The order of the fields is clone size, V gene, J gene, D gene, CDR3 DNA, CDR3 protein. A D gene is named only where the DNA matches it firmly. Only part of the rows carry a size: once, few, many, or a class if the clone is expanded.

.	TRBV30	TRBJ1-1	.	TGTGCCTGGAGGCGGCGGGGGGTGAACACTGAAGCTTTCTTT	CAWRRRGVNTEAFF
few	TRBV5-6	TRBJ2-7	TRBD1	TGTGCCAGCAGCATGAACAGGGGGCGCTGGCAGTACTTC	CASSMNRGRWQYF
.	TRBV21-1	TRBJ1-5	.	TGTGCCAGCAGCACGCTTCAGCCCCAGCATTTT	CASSTLQPQHF
.	TRBV5-6	TRBJ1-2	TRBD1	TGTGCCAGCAGCTTGGATAGGGCAGGGGGCATCTATGGCTACACCTTC	CASSLDRAGGIYGYTF
.	TRBV6-6	TRBJ1-1	.	TGTGCCAGCAGCCTTTCAGTGAACACTGAAGCTTTCTTT	CASSLSVNTEAFF
.	TRBV4-2	TRBJ2-3	TRBD2	TGTGCCAGCAGCCAAGATGTGGGACTAGCGGGAGCCCGGGGGGATACGCAGTATTTT	CASSQDVGLAGARGDTQYF
.	TRBV6-1	TRBJ2-3	.	TGTGCCAGCAGTGACGGACGGGGGTCTCGTGGCACAGATACGCAGTATTTT	CASSDGRGSRGTDTQYF
.	TRBV29-1	TRBJ2-5	.	TGCAGCGTTGAAAGTAGAGGGAAGACCCAGTACTTC	CSVESRGKTQYF
.	TRBV27	TRBJ1-1	.	TGTGCCAGCAGTTTATCGCTCTTGGGCGAGGGTATGGGCACTGAAGCTTTCTTT	CASSLSLLGEGMGTEAFF
.	TRBV10-1	TRBJ2-2	.	TGCGCCAGCAGTAGGAACACCGGGGAGCTGTTTTTT	CASSRNTGELFF
.	TRBV13	TRBJ1-1	.	TGTGCCAGCAGCCCTCAGGTGAACACTGAAGCTTTCTTT	CASSPQVNTEAFF
.	TRBV28	TRBJ1-5	.	TGTGCCAGCATGACAGGTGGCAATCAGCCCCAGCATTTT	CASMTGGNQPQHF
.	TRBV28	TRBJ1-2	TRBD1	TGTGCCAGCAGTCTGGGACAGGGAGGCTACACCTTC	CASSLGQGGYTF
.	TRBV11-2	TRBJ2-3	.	TGTGCCAGCAGCCCCCTTAGGGTGGCACTAGACATCACAGATACGCAGTATTTT	CASSPLRVALDITDTQYF
few	TRBV28	TRBJ2-1	.	TGTGCCAGCAGTTTAGGAGGGTTTAACTACAATGAGCAGTTCTTC	CASSLGGFNYNEQFF
.	TRBV5-1	TRBJ1-2	TRBD1	TGCGCCAGCAGCAACCCGACAGGGGCGCTACTCTCCGGTGGCTACACCTTC	CASSNPTGALLSGGYTF
.	TRBV5-1	TRBJ2-6	.	TGCGCCAGCAGCTTTCCAGACTCTGGGGCCAACGTCCTGACTTTC	CASSFPDSGANVLTF
few	TRBV11-2	TRBJ1-1	.	TGTGCCAGCAGCTCCAGGCGGGGGACTGAAGCTTTCTTT	CASSSRRGTEAFF
.	TRBV5-1	TRBJ2-7	TRBD1	TGCGCCAGCAGCTTCGGACAGGCCTACGAGCAGTACTTC	CASSFGQAYEQYF
.	TRBV28	TRBJ1-1	.	TGTGCCAGCAGTTTTAACGCGGAGGCGAACACTGAAGCTTTCTTT	CASSFNAEANTEAFF
once	TRBV7-8	TRBJ2-7	TRBD1	TGTGCCAGCAGCTTCCTGACAGGGTCCTACGAGCAGTACTTC	CASSFLTGSYEQYF
.	TRBV7-6	TRBJ2-3	TRBD2	TGTGCCAGCAGCCCGACTAGCGGGAGGGCCTTAAAGTATTTT	CASSPTSGRALKYF
.	TRBV7-6	TRBJ2-1	TRBD2	TGTGCCAGCAGCTTAAAGGGCTCCGGGGCGGCTAGCGGGAGTTTTGTGTTGGATGAGCAGTTCTTC	CASSLKGSGAASGSFVLDEQFF
.	TRBV15	TRBJ2-7	.	TGTGCCACCAGCAGAGATGTGGTGGGAGAGCAGTACTTC	CATSRDVVGEQYF
.	TRBV7-9	TRBJ2-7	TRBD2	TGTGCCAGCACCTGGACTAGCGGGATGGATGAGCAGTACTTC	CASTWTSGMDEQYF
.	TRBV6-4	TRBJ1-2	.	TGTGCCAGCAGTGACTCGGCAGTTGGGGGCTACACCTTC	CASSDSAVGGYTF
once	TRBV19	TRBJ2-7	.	TGTGCCAGTAGTATAAGTGGAAACAGCTACGAGCAGTACTTC	CASSISGNSYEQYF
.	TRBV4-1	TRBJ1-1	.	TGCGCCAGCAGCTCCAGGGCGGCGACTGAAGCTTTCTTT	CASSSRAATEAFF
.	TRBV28	TRBJ1-2	.	TGTGCCAGCAGTTCGCCTCACGCGATAGCTAACTATGGCTACACCTTC	CASSSPHAIANYGYTF
few	TRBV28	TRBJ1-5	.	TGTGCCAGCAGTTCTTATCAGCCCCAGCATTTT	CASSSYQPQHF
.	TRBV27	TRBJ2-3	.	TGTGCCAGCAGTCATCCCCTAGATACGCAGTATTTT	CASSHPLDTQYF
.	TRBV19	TRBJ1-2	.	TGTGCCAGTAGTTCCTATCGACAGATGACAAACTATGGCTACACCTTC	CASSSYRQMTNYGYTF
.	TRBV9	TRBJ2-1	TRBD1	TGTGCCAGCAGCGTAGGTGGACAGGCCTACAATGAGCAGTTCTTC	CASSVGGQAYNEQFF
.	TRBV4-1	TRBJ1-2	.	TGCGCCAGCAGCCAATTGAGACAGTCCTATGGCTACACCTTC	CASSQLRQSYGYTF
.	TRBV2	TRBJ2-5	.	TGTGCCAGCAGTGAATGGGGTGGGATCCAAGAGACCCAGTACTTC	CASSEWGGIQETQYF
.	TRBV5-1	TRBJ1-3	.	TGCGCCAGCAGCTTCTTACAAGGACAGTTCTCTGGAAACACCATATATTTT	CASSFLQGQFSGNTIYF
.	TRBV28	TRBJ2-5	.	TGTGCCAGCAGTTTACACACTCCCGAGACCCAGTACTTC	CASSLHTPETQYF
.	TRBV27	TRBJ2-7	TRBD1	TGTGCCAGCAGTGGGGCGGGGACAGGTGACTACGAGCAGTACTTC	CASSGAGTGDYEQYF
.	TRBV19	TRBJ2-3	.	TGTGCCAGTAGTATACAGTCTTCTAGCACAGATACGCAGTATTTT	CASSIQSSSTDTQYF
.	TRBV14	TRBJ2-7	.	TGTGCCAGCAGCCAAGATTATCGATACGAGCAGTACTTC	CASSQDYRYEQYF
.	TRBV27	TRBJ2-7	.	TGTGCCAGCAAGGACTCCCTCTCCTACGAGCAGTACTTC	CASKDSLSYEQYF
.	TRBV29-1	TRBJ1-2	.	TGCAGCGGAGGACAGACCAACTATGGCTACACCTTC	CSGGQTNYGYTF
.	TRBV5-6	TRBJ2-3	TRBD2	TGTGCCAGCAGCGGGACTAGCTCAGATACGCAGTATTTT	CASSGTSSDTQYF
.	TRBV7-9	TRBJ2-1	.	TGTGCCAGCAGCTTAGTCACCACCGTGTATGAGCAGTTCTTC	CASSLVTTVYEQFF